A single sample is the source of the 14 T cell receptor beta chains below, sequenced in a study of memory CD4+ T cells and cytomegalovirus serostatus. TCRdb keeps only in-frame clones here, not all; method: immunoSEQ multiplex PCR. The sample has about 59,000 clones, about three quarters seen once; the top ten hold approximately 1.1%. Single viable CD3+CD4+CD8-CD45RO+ cells were sorted as the memory CD4+ T cells. The source material was memory CD4+ T cells from blood. These TCRs come from an adult in good health and CMV-seronegative.

The rearrangement joins TRBV19 to TRBJ1-1; D is unclear. The CDR3 is 12 residues long. Between the trimmed V and J ends, which lost 7 bases and 2 bases, there was a span of 8 bases. The germline gives CDR1 LNHDA, CDR2 SQIVND (reference sequence). The CDR3 DNA reads as TGTGCCAGTACAAGGTCCAACACTGAAGCTTTCTTT. Translated: CASTRSNTEAFF.

This rearrangement joins TRBV7-3 to TRBJ1-1; 7 bases fit TRBD1. The CDR3 runs 14 residues. V gave up 2 bases and J gave up 1 base; unmatched junction bases: 1. Germline V gene data show CDR1 as SGHTA and CDR2 as FQGTGA. The CDR3 region is CASSLQGGNTEAFF. DNA of the CDR3: TGTGCCAGCAGCTTACAGGGGGGGAACACTGAAGCTTTCTTT. The full variable domain, completed using reference TRBV7-3 and TRBJ1-1, is GAGVSQTPSNKVTEKGKYVELRCDPISGHTALYWYRQSLGQGPEFLIYFQGTGAADDSGLPNDRFFAVRPEGSVSTLKIQRTERGDSAVYLCASSLQGGNTEAFFGQGTRLTVV.

The gene calls are TRBV28 and TRBJ1-4, with unresolved D. The CDR3 sequence is 14 residues long. CDR1 and CDR2 (germline): MDHEN, SYDVKM. V was clipped by 6 bases and J by 0 bases, with 8 bases between them. The CDR3 coding sequence is TGTGCCAGCAGCCCATTCACAACTAATGAAAAACTGTTTTTT. Residues: CASSPFTTNEKLFF.

This CDR3 reads CASSPVGIASYEQYF. CDR3 nucleotides: TGTGCCAGCTCACCCGTAGGTATCGCCAGCTACGAGCAGTACTTC. This chain connects TRBV18 to TRBJ2-7; D gene ambiguous. Per germline, CDR1 KGHSH and CDR2 LQKENI. The CDR3 spans 15 residues. Between the trimmed V and J ends, which lost 3 bases and 3 bases, there was a span of 15 bases. The full variable domain, with the rest looked up from reference TRBV18 and TRBJ2-7, is NAGVMQNPRHLVRRRGQEARLRCSPMKGHSHVYWYRQLPEEGLKFMVYLQKENIIDESGMPKERFSAEFPKEGPSILRIQQVVRGDSAAYFCASSPVGIASYEQYFGPGTRLTVT.

This chain links TRBV19 with TRBJ1-3; TRBD1 agrees at 7 bases. Germline values: CDR1 LNHDA, CDR2 SQIVND (reference sequence). The CDR3 is made up of 15 amino acids. V was clipped by 3 bases and J by 0 bases; unmatched bases: 2. Written as DNA, the CDR3 is TGTGCCAGTAGTATCGGGACAGCCTCTGGAAACACCATATATTTT. Translation gives CASSIGTASGNTIYF. Complete variable domain (other parts from reference TRBV19 and TRBJ1-3): DGGITQSPKYLFRKEGQNVTLSCEQNLNHDAMYWYRQDPGQGLRLIYYSQIVNDFQKGDIAEGYSVSREKKESFPLTVTSAQKNPTAFYLCASSIGTASGNTIYFGEGSWLTVV.

The V call is TRBV19, the J call TRBJ2-7; 9 bases map to TRBD2. CDR1 LNHDA and CDR2 SQIVND come from the germline V gene (reference sequence). The CDR3 loop spans 14 amino acids. J lost 5 bases, V lost 6 bases, and 8 bases had no gene match. CDR3 DNA: TGTGCCAGTAGGTCCCTGCGGGAGGGTGACGAGCAGTACTTC. This gives the protein CASRSLREGDEQYF.

The rearrangement joins TRBV19 to TRBJ1-1; 7 nucleotides align to TRBD1. The CDR3 runs to 15 residues. Germline trimming cut 5 bases from V and 4 bases from J; bases unmatched to any gene: 10. Germline assignment: CDR1 LNHDA and CDR2 SQIVND (reference sequence). The CDR3 DNA reads TGTGCCAGTAGTGGGCAGGGGGTGTTCGCCACTGAAGCTTTCTTT. This translates into CASSGQGVFATEAFF. The complete variable domain, with remaining parts taken from reference TRBV19 and TRBJ1-1, reads DGGITQSPKYLFRKEGQNVTLSCEQNLNHDAMYWYRQDPGQGLRLIYYSQIVNDFQKGDIAEGYSVSREKKESFPLTVTSAQKNPTAFYLCASSGQGVFATEAFFGQGTRLTVV.

This sequence joins TRBV7-3 and TRBJ1-1; D unresolved. The germline gives CDR1 SGHTA, CDR2 FQGTGA. V lost 1 base and J 3 bases, leaving 6 bases between the germline ends. The CDR3 consists of 13 residues. CDR3 nucleotides: TGTGCCAGCAGCTTAAGTGTAGACACTGAAGCTTTCTTT. It is translated as CASSLSVDTEAFF.

The chain uses TRBV7-9 and TRBJ1-2; D is perhaps TRBD1 (6 bases). The germline V gene has CDR1 SEHNR and CDR2 FQNEAQ (reference sequence). CDR3 length equals 13 residues. The V and J ends lost 4 bases and 13 bases respectively, with 19 bases between them. The chain's CDR3 is CASSSRRDRGPTF. DNA for the CDR3: TGTGCCAGCAGCTCCCGCAGGGACCGGGGGCCCACCTTC. The whole variable domain, remainder taken from reference TRBV7-9 and TRBJ1-2, is DTGVSQNPRHKITKRGQNVTFRCDPISEHNRLYWYRQTLGQGPEFLTYFQNEAQLEKSRLLSDRFSAERPKGSFSTLEIQRTEQGDSAMYLCASSSRRDRGPTFGSGTRLTVV.

The CDR3 coding sequence is TGTGCCATCAGTGAGAGCGGAAAGGGAGATACGCAGTATTTT. It translates to CAISESGKGDTQYF. The J gene is TRBJ2-3, the V gene TRBV10-3; TRBD2 might be the D (5 bases). The CDR3 runs 14 residues. With 2 bases removed from V and 5 bases from J, the gap between germline ends came to 11 bases. Germline lookup yields CDR1 ENHRY and CDR2 SYGVKD.

This sequence joins TRBV28 and TRBJ1-5; D remains unclear. Germline CDR1 and CDR2: MDHEN and SYDVKM. The CDR3 extends over 14 amino acids. Trimming took off 3 bases at V and 0 bases at J, with 6 bases between the two ends. The CDR3 reads CASSFQNSNQPQHF. The CDR3 DNA sequence: TGTGCCAGCAGTTTTCAAAATAGCAATCAGCCCCAGCATTTT.

This clone is a singleton in its sample. V gene TRBV11-3 combines with J gene TRBJ2-5; D is possibly TRBD1 (6 bases). Germline V gene lookup returns CDR1 SGHNT and CDR2 YENEEA. The CDR3 covers 15 residues. Between the trimmed V and J ends, which lost 6 bases and 2 bases, there was a span of 16 bases. DNA of the CDR3: TGTGCCAGCAGTCCTCCTGGGACACAGCAAGAGACCCAGTACTTC. Residues: CASSPPGTQQETQYF.

The V and J genes are TRBV29-1 and TRBJ2-1; 8 bases align to TRBD1. The length of the CDR3 is 13 residues. V was pared by 3 bases and J by 3 bases, with 1 base of the junction left unmatched. Per germline, CDR1 SQVTM and CDR2 ANQGSEA. The CDR3 region has the DNA TGCAGCGTTGACGACAGGGGCTACAATGAGCAGTTCTTC. Protein product: CSVDDRGYNEQFF.

CDR3 sequence: CASSYRTGGGGTF. DNA of the CDR3: TGTGCCAGCAGCTATAGGACAGGGGGCGGCGGCACCTTC. This chain uses TRBV7-2 with TRBJ1-2, with TRBD1 matching 11 bases. Trimming cost V 4 bases and J 13 bases; bases outside gene matches: 8. Germline CDR1 is SGHTA and CDR2 is FQGNSA. CDR3 length equals 13 residues.